Described below is a single T cell receptor (beta chain) sequence and its context. Its antigen remains unknown. These data belong to a study of human T cells and chemical hapten exposure. General study points: The study found that DPC sensitization did not change TCRs above 1 in 1000 frequency.

Sample time point: pre-sensitization, week 0. Treatment meaning: therapeutic diphenylcyclopropenone sensitization with weekly scalp DPC. The library tagged individual cDNA molecules with unique molecular identifiers. TCRdb independently ran MiXCR on the RACE reads; one entry per CDR3 protein. This sample has approximately 320,000 distinct CDR3 sequences, with 4.5% to 5.5% found just once. This specimen was whole blood, taken in connection with sensitization to the hapten diphenylcyclopropenone (DPC). This TCR was sampled from a woman between 18 and 29 years old with alopecia areata. Some clones in this sample may be carry-over from other donors' samples.

The CDR3 loop is CASSSPGHETQYF. CDR3 coding DNA: TGTGCCAGCAGTTCCCCGGGACATGAGACCCAGTACTTC. The chain joins TRBV6-2 or TRBV6-3 to TRBJ2-5; possible D gene TRBD1, 6 bases. Germline CDR1 reads MNHEY; CDR2 reads SVGEGT. Trimming stripped 4 bases from V and 5 bases from J, with 11 bases between. This CDR3 spans 13 amino acids.